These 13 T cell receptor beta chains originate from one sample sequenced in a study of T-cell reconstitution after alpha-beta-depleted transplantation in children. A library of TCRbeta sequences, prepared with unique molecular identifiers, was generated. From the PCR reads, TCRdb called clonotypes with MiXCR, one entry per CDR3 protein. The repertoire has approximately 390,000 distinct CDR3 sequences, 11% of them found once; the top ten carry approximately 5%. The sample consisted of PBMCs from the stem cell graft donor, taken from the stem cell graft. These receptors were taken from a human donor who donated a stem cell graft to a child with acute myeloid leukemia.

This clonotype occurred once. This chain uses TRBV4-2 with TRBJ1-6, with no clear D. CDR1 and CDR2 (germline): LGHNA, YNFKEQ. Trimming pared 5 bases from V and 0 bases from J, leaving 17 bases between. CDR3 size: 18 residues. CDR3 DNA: TGTGCCAGCAGCAGGGAGCGGGTTTTGAGCTCCTATAATTCACCCCTCCACTTT. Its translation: CASSRERVLSSYNSPLHF.

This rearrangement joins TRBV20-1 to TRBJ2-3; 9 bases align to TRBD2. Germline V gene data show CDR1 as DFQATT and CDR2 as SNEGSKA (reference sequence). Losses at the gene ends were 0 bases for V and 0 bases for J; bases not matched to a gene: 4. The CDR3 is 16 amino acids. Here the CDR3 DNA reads TGCAGTGCTAGAGACCGACTAGCGGAAAGCACAGATACGCAGTATTTT. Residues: CSARDRLAESTDTQYF.

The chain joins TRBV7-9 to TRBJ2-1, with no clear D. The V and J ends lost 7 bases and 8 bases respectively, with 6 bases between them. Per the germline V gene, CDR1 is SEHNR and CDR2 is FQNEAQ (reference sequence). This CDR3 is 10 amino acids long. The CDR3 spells CASNSHEQFF. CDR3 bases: TGTGCCAGCAATAGTCATGAGCAGTTCTTC.

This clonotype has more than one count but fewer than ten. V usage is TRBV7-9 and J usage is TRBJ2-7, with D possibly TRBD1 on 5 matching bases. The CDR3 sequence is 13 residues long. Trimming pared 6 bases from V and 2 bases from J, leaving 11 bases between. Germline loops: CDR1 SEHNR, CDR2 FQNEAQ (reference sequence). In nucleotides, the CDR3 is TGTGCCAGCAGTGACAGAGTCCCCTACGAGCAGTACTTC. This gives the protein CASSDRVPYEQYF.

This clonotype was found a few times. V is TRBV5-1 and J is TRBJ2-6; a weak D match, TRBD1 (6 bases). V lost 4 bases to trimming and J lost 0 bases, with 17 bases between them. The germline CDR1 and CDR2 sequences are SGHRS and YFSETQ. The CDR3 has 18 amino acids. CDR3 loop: CASSPRVGGPSGANVLTF. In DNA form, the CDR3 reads TGCGCCAGCAGCCCGAGGGTAGGGGGACCCTCTGGGGCCAACGTCCTGACTTTC.

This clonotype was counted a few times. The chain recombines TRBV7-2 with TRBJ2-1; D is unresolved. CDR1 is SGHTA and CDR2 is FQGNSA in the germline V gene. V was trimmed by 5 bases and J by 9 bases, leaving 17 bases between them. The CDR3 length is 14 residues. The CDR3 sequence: CASSGPSAAFEQFF. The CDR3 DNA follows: TGTGCCAGCAGCGGCCCCTCGGCCGCCTTTGAGCAGTTCTTC.

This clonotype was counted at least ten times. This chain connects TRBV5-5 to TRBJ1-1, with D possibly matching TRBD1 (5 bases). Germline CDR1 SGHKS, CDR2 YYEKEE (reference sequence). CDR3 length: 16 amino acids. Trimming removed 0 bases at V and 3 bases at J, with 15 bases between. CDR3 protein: CASSLAVHGADTEAFF. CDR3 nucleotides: TGTGCCAGCAGCTTGGCCGTACACGGGGCCGACACTGAAGCTTTCTTT. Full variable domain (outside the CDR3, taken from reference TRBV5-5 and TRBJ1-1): DAGVTQSPTHLIKTRGQQVTLRCSPISGHKSVSWYQQVLGQGPQFIFQYYEKEERGRGNFPDRFSARQFPNYSSELNVNALLLGDSALYLCASSLAVHGADTEAFFGQGTRLTVV.

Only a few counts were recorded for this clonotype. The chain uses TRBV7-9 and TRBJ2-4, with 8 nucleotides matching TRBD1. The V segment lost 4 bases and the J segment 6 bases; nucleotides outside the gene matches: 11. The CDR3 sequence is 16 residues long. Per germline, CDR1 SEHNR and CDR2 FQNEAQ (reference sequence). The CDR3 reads CASSSTTGVVGNIQYF. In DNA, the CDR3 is TGTGCCAGCAGCTCGACGACAGGGGTTGTTGGAAACATTCAGTACTTC.

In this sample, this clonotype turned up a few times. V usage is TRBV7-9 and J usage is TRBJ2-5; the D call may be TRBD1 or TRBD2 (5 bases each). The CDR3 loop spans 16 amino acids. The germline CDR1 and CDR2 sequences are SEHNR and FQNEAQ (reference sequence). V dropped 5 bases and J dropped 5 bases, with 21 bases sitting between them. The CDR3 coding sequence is TGTGCCAGCAGCCTACCCATCCTAACAGGCGGGGAGACCCAGTACTTC. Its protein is CASSLPILTGGETQYF.

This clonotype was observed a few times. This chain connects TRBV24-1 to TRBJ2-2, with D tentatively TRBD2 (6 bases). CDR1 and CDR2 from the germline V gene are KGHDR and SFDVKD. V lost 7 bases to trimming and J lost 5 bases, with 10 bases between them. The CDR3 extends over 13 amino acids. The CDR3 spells CATSAAGTGELFF. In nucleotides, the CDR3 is TGTGCCACCAGCGCCGCGGGGACCGGGGAGCTGTTTTTT.

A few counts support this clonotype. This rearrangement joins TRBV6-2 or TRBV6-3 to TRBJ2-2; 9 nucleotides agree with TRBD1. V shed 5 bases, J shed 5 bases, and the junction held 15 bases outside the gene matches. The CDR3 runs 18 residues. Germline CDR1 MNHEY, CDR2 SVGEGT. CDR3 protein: CASSRETGGVGRTGELFF. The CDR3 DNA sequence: TGTGCCAGCAGTCGCGAGACAGGGGGAGTGGGAAGGACCGGGGAGCTGTTTTTT.

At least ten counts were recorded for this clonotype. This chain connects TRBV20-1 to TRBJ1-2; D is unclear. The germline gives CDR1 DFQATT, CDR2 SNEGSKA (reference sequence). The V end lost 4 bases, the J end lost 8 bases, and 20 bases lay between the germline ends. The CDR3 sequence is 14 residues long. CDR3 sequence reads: CSATPGGSFGGYTF. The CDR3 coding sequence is TGCAGTGCTACTCCGGGAGGTTCCTTCGGGGGCTACACCTTC.

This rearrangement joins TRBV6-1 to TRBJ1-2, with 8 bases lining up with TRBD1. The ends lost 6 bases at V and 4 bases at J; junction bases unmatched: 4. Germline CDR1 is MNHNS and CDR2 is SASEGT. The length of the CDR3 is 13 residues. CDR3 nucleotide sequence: TGTGCCAGCAGGACAGGGGCTGGCTATGGCTACACCTTC. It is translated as CASRTGAGYGYTF.